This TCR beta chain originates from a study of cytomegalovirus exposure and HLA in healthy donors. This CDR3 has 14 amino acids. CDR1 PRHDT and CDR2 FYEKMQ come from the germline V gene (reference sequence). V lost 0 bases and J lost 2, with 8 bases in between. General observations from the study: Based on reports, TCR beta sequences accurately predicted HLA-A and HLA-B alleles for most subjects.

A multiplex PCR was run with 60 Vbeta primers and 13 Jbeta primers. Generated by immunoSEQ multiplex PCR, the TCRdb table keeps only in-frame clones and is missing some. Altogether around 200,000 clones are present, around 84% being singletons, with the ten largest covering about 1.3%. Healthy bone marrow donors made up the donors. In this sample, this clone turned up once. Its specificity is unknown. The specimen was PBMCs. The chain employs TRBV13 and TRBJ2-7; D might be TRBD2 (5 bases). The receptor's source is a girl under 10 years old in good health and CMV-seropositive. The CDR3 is CASSLGRGAYEQYF. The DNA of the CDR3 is TGTGCCAGCAGCTTAGGTCGGGGAGCCTACGAGCAGTACTTC.